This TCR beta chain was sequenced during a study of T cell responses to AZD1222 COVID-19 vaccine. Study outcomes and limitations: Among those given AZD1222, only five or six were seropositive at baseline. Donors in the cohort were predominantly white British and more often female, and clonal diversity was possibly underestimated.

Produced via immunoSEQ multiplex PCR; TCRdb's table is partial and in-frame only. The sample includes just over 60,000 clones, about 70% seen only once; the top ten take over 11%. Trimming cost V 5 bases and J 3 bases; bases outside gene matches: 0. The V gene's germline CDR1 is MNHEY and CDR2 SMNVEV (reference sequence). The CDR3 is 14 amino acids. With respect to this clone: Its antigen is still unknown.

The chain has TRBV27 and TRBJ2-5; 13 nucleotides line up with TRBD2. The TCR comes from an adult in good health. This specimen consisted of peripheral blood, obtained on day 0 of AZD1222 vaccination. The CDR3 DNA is TGTGCCAGCAGTGGGACTAGCGGGGAAGAGACCCAGTACTTC. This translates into CASSGTSGEETQYF.